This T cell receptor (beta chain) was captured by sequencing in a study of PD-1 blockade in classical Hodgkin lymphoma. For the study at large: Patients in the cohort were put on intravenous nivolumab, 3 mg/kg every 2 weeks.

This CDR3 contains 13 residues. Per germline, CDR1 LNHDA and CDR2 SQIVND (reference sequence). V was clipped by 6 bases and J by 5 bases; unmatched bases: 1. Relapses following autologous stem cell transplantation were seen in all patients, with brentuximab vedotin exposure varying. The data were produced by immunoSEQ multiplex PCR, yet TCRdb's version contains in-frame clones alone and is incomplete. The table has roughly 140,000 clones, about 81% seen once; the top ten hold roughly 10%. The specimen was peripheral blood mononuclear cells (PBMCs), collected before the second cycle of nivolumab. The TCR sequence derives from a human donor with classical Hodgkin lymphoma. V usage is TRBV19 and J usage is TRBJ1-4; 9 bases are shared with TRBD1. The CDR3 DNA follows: TGTGCCAGTAGCGGGACAGGGAATGAAAAACTGTTTTTT. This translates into CASSGTGNEKLFF. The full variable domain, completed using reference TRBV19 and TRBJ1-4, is DGGITQSPKYLFRKEGQNVTLSCEQNLNHDAMYWYRQDPGQGLRLIYYSQIVNDFQKGDIAEGYSVSREKKESFPLTVTSAQKNPTAFYLCASSGTGNEKLFFGSGTQLSVL.